This entry is about one T cell receptor (beta chain). This clonotype was detected only a few times. The antigen it binds to is not known. Nothing much larger sits one base from this clone, and base qualities are not available. The CDR3 runs 16 residues from the cysteine to the phenylalanine. The DNA shown is the 48-base CDR3, in frame from base 1. V and J lose 5 bases and 2 bases, and a span of 15 bases separates them. Reading the germline V gene gives CDR1 SGHTA and CDR2 FQGNSA. Library generation was performed with multiplex PCR. Sequencing used an Illumina HiSeq 4000. CDR3 regions were amplified by Arm-PCR with iRepertoire HTBI primers to construct TCR beta libraries. PCR products were gel purified before sequencing. The authors' pipeline ran thus. Gene usage analysis of CDR3 amino acid clonotypes used the 60 to 80 TRBV and about 14 TRBJ segments found across samples. Filtered high-quality paired reads were merged into contigs using COPE and FqMerger. BLAST was used to align contigs to the IMGT TRBV, TRBD and TRBJ reference genes, and CDR3 was defined following IMGT. Any clonotype with a frequency above 0.1% was classified as a highly expanded clone. Shannon entropy was used to measure repertoire diversity, and the Gini coefficient was used to measure V-J evenness. A clonotype found in more than one individual was treated as public. TCRdb cleaned the public reads at Q25 with fastp, built clones with MiXCR and kept in-frame beta chains. All rows with the same CDR3 protein become a single entry with the most common DNA and genes. TCRdb's processing, not the authors' own work, is the source of the V and J calls. The sample yields hundreds of thousands of distinct CDR3 sequences; 20% to 25% were counted once. Jointly, the top ten make up 14% of the sample.

This entry comes from a study of regulatory T cells in long-lasting Graves disease listed by TCRdb under 2021. Background on the whole study: Persistent Graves' disease meant more than 5 years of antithyroid drug treatment with TSH receptor autoantibodies that stayed positive. This study used TCR sequencing and RNA sequencing of peripheral blood to compare persistent Graves' disease patients against newly diagnosed Graves' disease patients. The study took place in China and was registered as a clinical trial. On average, persistent Graves' disease patients in the clinical cohort had been on antithyroid drugs for around 9.5 years. A total of around 35 samples underwent TCR sequencing, from about 13 patients with persistent Graves' disease and 20 or so patients with newly diagnosed Graves' disease. What the work shows at the level of the full study, not this receptor alone: Sequencing and analysis were limited to the TCR beta chain. Persistent disease showed preferential use of TRBV28, TRBJ1-2 and TRBJ2-5, whereas newly diagnosed disease favored TRBV20-1 and TRBJ2-1. Patients with persistent disease shared more public clonotypes (about 2,500) than newly diagnosed patients did (around 1,000). The small sample size was acknowledged by the authors as a limitation that may reduce accuracy. Compared with newly diagnosed patients, persistent Graves' disease patients had lower TCR Shannon entropy and fewer highly expanded clones, which suggests clonal expansion. The study examined only peripheral blood because the primary lesion, thyroid tissue, could not be accessed.

This sample's time point label indicates: persistent/refractory GD, antithyroid drugs over 5 years with positive TRAb. RNA was extracted from PBMCs in TRIzol for both TCR sequencing and RNA sequencing. The diagnosis of Graves' disease was made according to American Thyroid Association guidelines. Patients for the study were recruited at an endocrinology department in Xi'an, China. Each patient gave approximately 8.8 milliliters of peripheral blood, collected in an EDTA anticoagulant tube. PBMCs were isolated by Ficoll Paque Plus density gradient separation without further T cell sorting. An Agilent 2100 Bioanalyzer and agarose gel were used to assess RNA quality, and a NanoDrop 2000 was used to measure RNA concentration.

The sequence joins TRBV7-2 to TRBJ2-2, with the D gene not confidently named. The clonotype was recovered from a female donor with Graves disease. The sample was peripheral blood mononuclear cells (PBMCs), taken when the disease was refractory, from a patient treated with antithyroid drugs. The bases read TGTGCCAGCAGCCTTAACGGGCCGGGCAACACCGGGGAGCTGTTTTTT. This codes for CASSLNGPGNTGELFF. Extended through the reference TRBV7-2 and TRBJ2-2 proteins, this CDR3 yields the full variable domain: GAGVSQSPSNKVTEKGKDVELRCDPISGHTALYWYRQSLGQGLEFLIYFQGNSAPDKSGLPSDRFSAERTGGSVSTLTIQRTQQEDSAVYLCASSLNGPGNTGELFFGEGSRLTVL.